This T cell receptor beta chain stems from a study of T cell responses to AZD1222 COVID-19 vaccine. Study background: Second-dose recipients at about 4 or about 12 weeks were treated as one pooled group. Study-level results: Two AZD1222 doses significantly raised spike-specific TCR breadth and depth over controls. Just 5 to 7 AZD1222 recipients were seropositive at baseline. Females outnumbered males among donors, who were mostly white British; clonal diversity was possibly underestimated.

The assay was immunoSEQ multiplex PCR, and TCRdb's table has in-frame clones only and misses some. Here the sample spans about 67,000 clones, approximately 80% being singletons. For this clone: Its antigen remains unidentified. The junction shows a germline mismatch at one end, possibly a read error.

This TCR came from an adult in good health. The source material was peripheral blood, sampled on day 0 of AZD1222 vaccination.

The CDR3 is CATRRGREVGTDTQYF. For the CDR3, the DNA is TGTGCCACCAGGAGAGGGCGGGAGGTTGGCACAGATACGCAGTATTTT. V usage is TRBV15 and J usage is TRBJ2-3; TRBD2 agrees at 8 bases. In germline, CDR1 is LNHNV, CDR2 YYDKDF (reference sequence). The CDR3 length is 16 residues.